This T cell receptor beta chain was captured in a study of human T cells and chemical hapten exposure. The V gene end was trimmed by 6 bases and the J gene end by 6 bases; junction bases not matched to a gene: 10. This CDR3 contains 15 residues. Per the germline V gene, CDR1 is MNHNY and CDR2 is SVGAGI (reference sequence). The library attached unique molecular identifiers to individual cDNA molecules. One entry per CDR3 protein, called by TCRdb with MiXCR from the reads. The repertoire holds about 120,000 distinct CDR3 sequences, with 8% to 9.5% as singletons. Total RNA was extracted from unfractionated whole blood. In this sample, this clonotype turned up a few times.

Source material: whole blood. The chain joins TRBV6-6 to TRBJ2-7, with 11 bases lining up with TRBD1. This TCR came from a human donor in good health. Some clones in this sample may be carry-over from other donors' samples. The CDR3: CASSRRTGGFFEQYF. In nucleotides, the CDR3 is TGTGCCAGCAGCCGCCGGACAGGGGGCTTTTTCGAGCAGTACTTC.